Below, 21 T cell receptor beta chains from the same sample are listed, as sequenced in a study of read filtering for tumor transcriptome and immune sequencing. This library used 300 to 500 ng RNA and molecular barcoded adaptors spanning alpha/delta and beta/gamma chains. One entry per CDR3 protein results from TCRdb running MiXCR on the reads. The sample consists of about 35,000 distinct CDR3 sequences, 14% of them appearing once. The sequenced material came from a population of CD138-negative cells sorted from bone marrow. These receptors all stem from a donor aged 40 or older with multiple myeloma.

The chain links TRBV7-9 to TRBJ1-1, with D unclear. The V end lost 2 bases, the J end lost 3 bases, and 7 bases lay between the germline ends. Germline V CDR1 and CDR2: SEHNR, FQNEAQ (reference sequence). This CDR3 contains 13 residues. The CDR3 reads CASSLLDDTEAFF. In DNA, the CDR3 is TGTGCCAGCAGCTTATTGGATGACACTGAAGCTTTCTTT.

Ten or more counts support this clonotype. The rearrangement uses TRBV5-1 and TRBJ2-1; 7 bases match TRBD2. Germline V CDR1 and CDR2: SGHRS, YFSETQ. V lost 1 base, J lost 4 bases, and 5 bases stayed unmatched. The CDR3 totals 15 residues. The CDR3 is CASSLSRAGYNEQFF. The CDR3 nucleotides read TGCGCCAGCAGCTTGAGTAGAGCGGGGTACAATGAGCAGTTCTTC.

Ten or more counts support this clonotype. This chain connects TRBV11-1 to TRBJ2-7; TRBD1 agrees at 7 bases. The CDR3 has 14 amino acids. Germline CDR1 reads SGHAT; CDR2 reads FQDESV (reference sequence). The V and J ends lost 1 base and 2 bases, in that order; junction bases with no gene match: 2. CDR3 sequence reads: CASSLGGGTYEQYF. For the CDR3, the DNA is TGTGCCAGCAGCTTAGGAGGGGGCACCTACGAGCAGTACTTC.

Remarks on this clonotype: One junction end does not reproduce the germline sequence, and a read error may be involved. CDR3 in amino acids: CCASPIGIETQYF. DNA of the CDR3: TGCTGTGCTAGTCCAATCGGAATAGAGACCCAGTACTTC. The chain carries TRBV20-1 and TRBJ2-5; no clear D. The CDR3 totals 13 residues. Per the germline V gene, CDR1 is DFQATT and CDR2 is SNEGSKA (reference sequence).

The sample holds many counts of this clonotype. The chain employs TRBV20-1 and TRBJ2-3, with D tentatively TRBD1 (6 bases). Per germline, CDR1 DFQATT and CDR2 SNEGSKA (reference sequence). V shed 6 bases and J shed 1 base, with 14 bases lying between them. The CDR3 extends over 14 amino acids. The CDR3 reads CSARQVPRTDTQYF. As DNA, the CDR3 is TGCAGTGCAAGACAGGTCCCCCGCACAGATACGCAGTATTTT.

This clonotype has a count of ten or more. The genes are TRBV20-1 and TRBJ2-5, with D hard to call. The germline gives CDR1 DFQATT, CDR2 SNEGSKA (reference sequence). This CDR3 has 13 residues. V was shortened by 0 bases and J by 5 bases, with 10 bases between the two germline ends. This CDR3 reads CSARDALRETQYF. In DNA, the CDR3 is TGCAGTGCTAGAGACGCCCTTCGGGAGACCCAGTACTTC.

The sample holds a few counts of this clonotype. The CDR3 DNA reads as TGTGCCAGCAGCCCCGGGTCAGATTTCCAGCCCCAGCATTTT. Translating it yields CASSPGSDFQPQHF. The V gene is TRBV6-4, the J gene TRBJ1-5, with D uncertain. Per the germline V gene, CDR1 is MRHNA and CDR2 is SNTAGT. The CDR3 covers 14 residues. Trimming took off 6 bases at V and 7 bases at J, with 16 bases between the two ends.

There are many counts of this clonotype. CDR3 sequence reads: CASSPGTATSSPLHF. Written as DNA, the CDR3 is TGTGCCAGCAGTCCGGGGACGGCGACGAGTTCACCCCTCCACTTT. The V call is TRBV12-3 or TRBV12-4, the J call TRBJ1-6; D is perhaps TRBD1 (5 bases). CDR3 length: 15 amino acids. Trimming took off 5 bases at V and 9 bases at J, with 17 bases between the two ends.

Points on this clonotype: This may come from a read error, since a much larger clone is one base off. This sequence joins TRBV14 and TRBJ2-7; TRBD1 might be the D (6 bases). The CDR3 loop spans 18 amino acids. Germline V gene sequence: CDR1 SGHDN, CDR2 FVKESK. CDR3 coding DNA: TGTGCCAGCAGCCAAGAGAAGATCAGGGGCGCAGGAGGCTACGAGCAGTGCTTC. Its protein is CASSQEKIRGAGGYEQCF.

Ten or more counts support this clonotype. The rearrangement uses TRBV28 and TRBJ1-2; D is undetermined. Trimming took off 5 bases at V and 0 bases at J, with 16 bases between the two ends. This CDR3 spans 16 amino acids. Germline CDR1 MDHEN, CDR2 SYDVKM. The CDR3 coding sequence is TGTGCCAGCAGTCCCGGGTTGGGCGCTTCTAACTATGGCTACACCTTC. Translation: CASSPGLGASNYGYTF.

Regarding this clonotype: Its ends do not fully match the called genes, so a read error is possible. V gene TRBV6-2 or TRBV6-3 combines with J gene TRBJ1-1, with D perhaps matching TRBD1 (5 bases). CDR1 and CDR2 (germline): MNHEY, SVGEGT. This CDR3 contains 16 residues. CDR3 sequence reads: CASSNTAGGADTEAIF. The CDR3 region has the DNA TGTGCCAGCAGTAACACAGCGGGAGGGGCCGACACTGAAGCTATCTTT.

There are many counts of this clonotype. The chain employs TRBV4-1 and TRBJ1-2, with TRBD1 identical over 7 bases. Germline V gene sequence: CDR1 MGHRA, CDR2 YSYEKL. The junction had 7 bases not matched to a gene; V was cut back by 1 base and J by 8 bases. CDR3 size: 14 residues. This CDR3 is CASSQVSVGQGYTF. The CDR3 DNA follows: TGCGCCAGCAGCCAAGTTAGTGTGGGACAGGGCTACACCTTC.

A word on this clonotype: The junction differs from germline at one of its ends, possibly a read error. The rearrangement joins TRBV6-6 to TRBJ2-7, with D possibly being TRBD2 (5 bases). Germline V CDR1 and CDR2: MNHNY, SVGAGI (reference sequence). The CDR3 is 11 residues long. The CDR3 loop is CASSYAREQYF. For the CDR3, the DNA is TGTGCCAGCAGTTATGCTAGGGAGCAGTACTTT.

This chain links TRBV27 with TRBJ1-5; D gene ambiguous. Between the trimmed V and J ends, which lost 7 bases and 9 bases, there was a span of 22 bases. CDR1 MNHEY and CDR2 SMNVEV come from the germline V gene (reference sequence). The CDR3 is 15 residues long. CDR3 sequence reads: CASTITAASKGPQHF. The CDR3 DNA is TGTGCCAGCACCATTACGGCAGCCTCCAAGGGGCCCCAGCATTTT.

This clonotype was counted many times. This chain links TRBV20-1 with TRBJ1-1; D ambiguous. Germline V gene lookup returns CDR1 DFQATT and CDR2 SNEGSKA (reference sequence). Trimming took off 0 bases at V and 7 bases at J, with 12 bases between the two ends. This CDR3 contains 13 residues. The CDR3 is CSARETAINEAFF. In DNA form, the CDR3 reads TGCAGTGCTAGAGAAACAGCCATAAATGAAGCTTTCTTT.

This clonotype was seen ten or more times. V is TRBV5-6 and J is TRBJ2-4; D possibly corresponds to TRBD1 (5 bases). Trimming stripped 3 bases from V and 6 bases from J, with 7 bases between. The CDR3 runs 12 residues. The germline CDR1 and CDR2 sequences are SGHDT and YYEEEE. CDR3 sequence: CASSSDRNIQYF. DNA of the CDR3: TGTGCCAGCAGCTCCGACAGAAACATTCAGTACTTC.

Ten or more counts support this clonotype. The chain has TRBV5-1 and TRBJ1-6; D gene ambiguous. The germline V and J ends were trimmed by 4 bases and 3 bases, with 8 bases remaining between them. CDR3 length equals 14 residues. From germline, CDR1 is SGHRS and CDR2 YFSETQ. The CDR3 coding sequence is TGCGCCAGCAGCGAATTCTACTATAATTCACCCCTCCACTTT. Translated: CASSEFYYNSPLHF. The whole variable domain, remainder taken from reference TRBV5-1 and TRBJ1-6, is KAGVTQTPRYLIKTRGQQVTLSCSPISGHRSVSWYQQTPGQGLQFLFEYFSETQRNKGNFPGRFSGRQFSNSRSEMNVSTLELGDSALYLCASSEFYYNSPLHFGNGTRLTVT.

The V gene is TRBV12-2, the J gene TRBJ2-3; TRBD2 is taken as the D call from the table, unchecked against the DNA. TRBV12-2 is a pseudogene locus. CDR3 size: 12 residues. The chain's CDR3 is CASSSGVDTQYF. In DNA, the CDR3 is TGTGCCAGCAGCTCGGGAGTGGATACGCAGTATTTT.

The chain couples TRBV29-1 to TRBJ2-7; D gene unclear. CDR3 length: 12 residues. The V gene lost 6 bases and the J gene lost 5 bases, with 14 bases spanning the gap. CDR1 is SQVTM, CDR2 ANQGSEA, per germline. For the CDR3, the DNA is TGCAGCGTCATCAGCCAGTCCAACGAGCAGTACTTC. Its protein is CSVISQSNEQYF.

This clonotype was seen many times. This sequence joins TRBV7-9 and TRBJ1-1, with D maybe TRBD1 (5 bases). The CDR3 has 14 amino acids. Germline-derived CDR1 and CDR2 are SEHNR and FQNEAQ (reference sequence). Trimming cost V 4 bases and J 0 bases, with 9 bases left between them. The CDR3 loop is CASSSRGLNTEAFF. CDR3 in DNA: TGTGCCAGCAGCTCCCGGGGGTTGAACACTGAAGCTTTCTTT.

The chain has TRBV24-1 and TRBJ2-3; D uncertain. CDR3 size: 16 residues. Trimming took 2 bases from V and 4 from J, leaving 15 bases between them. Per the germline V gene, CDR1 is KGHDR and CDR2 is SFDVKD. In nucleotides, the CDR3 is TGTGCCACCAGTGATTCCGGCAGGAAGACCTCAGATACGCAGTATTTT. Translating it yields CATSDSGRKTSDTQYF.